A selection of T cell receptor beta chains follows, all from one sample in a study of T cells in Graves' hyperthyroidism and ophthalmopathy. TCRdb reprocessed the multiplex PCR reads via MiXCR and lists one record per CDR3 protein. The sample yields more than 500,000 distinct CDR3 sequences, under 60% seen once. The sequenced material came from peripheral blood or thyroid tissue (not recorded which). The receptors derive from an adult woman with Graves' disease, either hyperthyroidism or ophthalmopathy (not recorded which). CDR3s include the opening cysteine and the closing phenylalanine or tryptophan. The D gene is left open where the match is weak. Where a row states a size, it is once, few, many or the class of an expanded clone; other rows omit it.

CDR3 DNA: TGTGCCAGTAGTATGGGGCGGGAGGGGGGCAATGAGCAGTTCTTC
CDR3 protein: CASSMGREGGNEQFF
D gene: TRBD2
J gene: TRBJ2-1
V gene: TRBV19
clone size: few

CDR3 DNA: TGTGCCTGTGAGGAAGGGAGGACTGAAGCTTTCTTT
CDR3 protein: CACEEGRTEAFF
D gene: -
J gene: TRBJ1-1
V gene: TRBV30
clone size: many

CDR3 DNA: TGTGCCAGTAGTATCAGAAAGGGGGGTGCCTTAGATAGCAATCAGCCCCAGCATTTT
CDR3 protein: CASSIRKGGALDSNQPQHF
D gene: -
J gene: TRBJ1-5
V gene: TRBV19
clone size: many

CDR3 DNA: TGTGCCAGCAGCCTCTCCGGGGGCTACGAGCAGTACTTC
CDR3 protein: CASSLSGGYEQYF
D gene: -
J gene: TRBJ2-7
V gene: TRBV7-9
clone size: many

CDR3 DNA: TGTGCCAGCAGCCCTAGAGTGGGGGCCATCTACGAGCAGTACTTC
CDR3 protein: CASSPRVGAIYEQYF
D gene: -
J gene: TRBJ2-7
V gene: TRBV15
clone size: -

CDR3 DNA: TGTGCCAGCAGCCCCCCACCACGGGATGGGAGCAATCAGCCCCAGCATTTT
CDR3 protein: CASSPPPRDGSNQPQHF
D gene: -
J gene: TRBJ1-5
V gene: TRBV7-9
clone size: few

CDR3 DNA: TGTGCCAGCAGAGCAACGGCAAGCCAGAATGGAAAACTGTTTTTT
CDR3 protein: CASRATASQNGKLFF
D gene: -
J gene: TRBJ1-4
V gene: TRBV12-3/TRBV12-4
clone size: -

CDR3 DNA: TGTGCCAGCAGCGCCAAAGCCGGGGCCAACGTCCTGACTTTC
CDR3 protein: CASSAKAGANVLTF
D gene: -
J gene: TRBJ2-6
V gene: TRBV7-2
clone size: few

CDR3 DNA: TGTGCCAGCAGCCCAGGGACCGAAGCTTTCTTT
CDR3 protein: CASSPGTEAFF
D gene: -
J gene: TRBJ1-1
V gene: TRBV5-1
clone size: many

CDR3 DNA: TGCAGTGCCCCTTACCCAGGTATTGGAGGCTATGGCTACACCTTC
CDR3 protein: CSAPYPGIGGYGYTF
D gene: -
J gene: TRBJ1-2
V gene: TRBV20-1
clone size: few

CDR3 DNA: TGTGCCAGCAGTGAAAGGCAGGGGGATCAGCCCCAGCATTTT
CDR3 protein: CASSERQGDQPQHF
D gene: TRBD1
J gene: TRBJ1-5
V gene: TRBV25-1
clone size: many

CDR3 DNA: TGTGCCAGCAGGGGGGATCAGAACACTGAAGCTTTCTTT
CDR3 protein: CASRGDQNTEAFF
D gene: -
J gene: TRBJ1-1
V gene: TRBV7-9
clone size: -

CDR3 DNA: TGTGCCAGCAGCCCGGGCGGGATCTACACCTTC
CDR3 protein: CASSPGGIYTF
D gene: -
J gene: TRBJ1-2
V gene: TRBV7-3
clone size: -

CDR3 DNA: TGTACCAGCAGCTTAGAGAGGCCAGGGTCTTCACCCCCCCACTTT
CDR3 protein: CTSSLERPGSSPPHF
D gene: -
J gene: TRBJ1-6
V gene: TRBV7-6
clone size: -

CDR3 DNA: TGTGCCAGCAGTCCGGTACAACGGAAGAACACTGAAGCTTTCTTT
CDR3 protein: CASSPVQRKNTEAFF
D gene: -
J gene: TRBJ1-1
V gene: TRBV6-2/TRBV6-3
clone size: many

CDR3 DNA: TGCGCCAGCAGCTGGACTAGCGGGAGTTCGAACACCGGGGGGCTGTTTTTT
CDR3 protein: CASSWTSGSSNTGGLFF
D gene: TRBD2
J gene: TRBJ2-2
V gene: TRBV5-1
clone size: -

CDR3 DNA: TGTGCCTGCGCAGGCGGCGAGCAGTACTTC
CDR3 protein: CACAGGEQYF
D gene: -
J gene: TRBJ2-7
V gene: TRBV28
clone size: many

CDR3 DNA: TGTGCCAGCAGAGGAACAGGGACTAATGAAAAACTGTTTTTT
CDR3 protein: CASRGTGTNEKLFF
D gene: -
J gene: TRBJ1-4
V gene: TRBV2
clone size: -

CDR3 DNA: TGCAGCGTTGAAGGGCAGGGTGGGACCGGGGAGCTGTTTTTT
CDR3 protein: CSVEGQGGTGELFF
D gene: -
J gene: TRBJ2-2
V gene: TRBV29-1
clone size: -

CDR3 DNA: TGTGCCAGCAGCTTAGAAATCCGCCGGGGACAGGAGACCCAGTACTTC
CDR3 protein: CASSLEIRRGQETQYF
D gene: TRBD1
J gene: TRBJ2-5
V gene: TRBV7-2
clone size: many

CDR3 DNA: TGTGCCAGCAGTGCTACAGCGTACGAGCAGTACTTC
CDR3 protein: CASSATAYEQYF
D gene: -
J gene: TRBJ2-7
V gene: TRBV2
clone size: many

CDR3 DNA: TGTGCCAGCAGTTTATCGAATTGGAATGAAGCTTTCTTT
CDR3 protein: CASSLSNWNEAFF
D gene: -
J gene: TRBJ1-1
V gene: TRBV27
clone size: -

CDR3 DNA: TGTGCCACCAGAGGAGGTGTGGGCAATCAGCCCCAGCATTTT
CDR3 protein: CATRGGVGNQPQHF
D gene: -
J gene: TRBJ1-5
V gene: TRBV15
clone size: -

CDR3 DNA: TGTGCCAGCAGGGGGGGGCCGGTGGAGACCCAGTACTTC
CDR3 protein: CASRGGPVETQYF
D gene: -
J gene: TRBJ2-5
V gene: TRBV2
clone size: once

CDR3 DNA: TGCGCCAGCAGCTTGTCCGGGTTACCAAATGAAAAACTGTTTTTT
CDR3 protein: CASSLSGLPNEKLFF
D gene: -
J gene: TRBJ1-4
V gene: TRBV5-1
clone size: once

CDR3 DNA: TGTGCCAGCAGCCCCGGACTAGCGGGAGTTAGCGAGCAGTACTTC
CDR3 protein: CASSPGLAGVSEQYF
D gene: TRBD2
J gene: TRBJ2-7
V gene: TRBV7-2
clone size: -

CDR3 DNA: TGCGCCAGCCGCCGATCGGGACAGACCCAAGAGACCCAGTACTTC
CDR3 protein: CASRRSGQTQETQYF
D gene: TRBD1
J gene: TRBJ2-5
V gene: TRBV5-1
clone size: many

CDR3 DNA: TGTGCCACCAGAGATAGGCTAGCGGGATGGACCGGGGAGCTGTTTTTT
CDR3 protein: CATRDRLAGWTGELFF
D gene: TRBD2
J gene: TRBJ2-2
V gene: TRBV24-1
clone size: -

CDR3 DNA: TGTGCCATCAGTGAGTCGAGGGGGCGAGCCTACGAGCAGTACTTC
CDR3 protein: CAISESRGRAYEQYF
D gene: TRBD1
J gene: TRBJ2-7
V gene: TRBV10-3
clone size: -

CDR3 DNA: TGTGCCAGCTCCCAGAGAATGACTGAAGCTTTCTTT
CDR3 protein: CASSQRMTEAFF
D gene: -
J gene: TRBJ1-1
V gene: TRBV7-9
clone size: -

CDR3 DNA: TGCGCCAGCAGCTTGGGACTAGCGGGAACGCTGGGCTACGAGCAGTACTTC
CDR3 protein: CASSLGLAGTLGYEQYF
D gene: TRBD2
J gene: TRBJ2-7
V gene: TRBV5-1
clone size: many

CDR3 DNA: TGCAGTGCTAGAGGTTGGGACAACTATGGCTACACCTTC
CDR3 protein: CSARGWDNYGYTF
D gene: -
J gene: TRBJ1-2
V gene: TRBV20-1
clone size: many

CDR3 DNA: TGTGCCAGCACTCGTGGCGGGACCCAGTACTTC
CDR3 protein: CASTRGGTQYF
D gene: -
J gene: TRBJ2-5
V gene: TRBV6-5
clone size: many

CDR3 DNA: TGTGCCATGAGACAGGGCCAAGACACTGAAGCTTTCTTT
CDR3 protein: CAMRQGQDTEAFF
D gene: TRBD1
J gene: TRBJ1-1
V gene: TRBV10-3
clone size: few

CDR3 DNA: TGTGCCACCAGCTTGGGTCCAGGGGGCTTAGGCTACACCTTC
CDR3 protein: CATSLGPGGLGYTF
D gene: TRBD1
J gene: TRBJ1-2
V gene: TRBV24-1
clone size: -

CDR3 DNA: TGTGCCAGCAGCCCGCAGAGTAATCGTCTGTTTTTT
CDR3 protein: CASSPQSNRLFF
D gene: -
J gene: TRBJ1-4
V gene: TRBV5-1
clone size: -

CDR3 DNA: TGTGCCATCAGAACCGGGATGATGGAGACCCAGTACTTC
CDR3 protein: CAIRTGMMETQYF
D gene: -
J gene: TRBJ2-5
V gene: TRBV12-3/TRBV12-4
clone size: few

CDR3 DNA: TGTGCCACCAGTGATGGCAGCGCAGATACGCAGTATTTT
CDR3 protein: CATSDGSADTQYF
D gene: -
J gene: TRBJ2-3
V gene: TRBV24-1
clone size: many

CDR3 DNA: TGTGCTAGTCTCTTGCGGCGGGAGGTCCCTAGCTCCTACGAGCAGTACTTC
CDR3 protein: CASLLRREVPSSYEQYF
D gene: TRBD2
J gene: TRBJ2-7
V gene: TRBV7-6
clone size: -

CDR3 DNA: TGTGCCAGCGGGGAGCGGCCCACCGGGGAGCTGTTTTTT
CDR3 protein: CASGERPTGELFF
D gene: -
J gene: TRBJ2-2
V gene: TRBV27
clone size: few

CDR3 DNA: TGCGCCACCTCCTCCGGGGAAGGAAAAGCTTTCTTT
CDR3 protein: CATSSGEGKAFF
D gene: -
J gene: TRBJ1-1
V gene: TRBV10-1
clone size: many

CDR3 DNA: TGTGCCAGCAGCTTAGAGAACGCGGGGACGGGGGATGAGTTT
CDR3 protein: CASSLENAGTGDEF
D gene: -
J gene: TRBJ2-7
V gene: TRBV7-9
clone size: many